The 7 T cell receptor beta chains listed next were all sequenced from one sample in a study of blood T cells in healthy people across ages. Next came a second PCR, run for about 6 to 11 cycles, which used a sample-barcoded 5' primer along with a J-beta primer mix. MiXCR, applied by TCRdb to the 5' RACE reads, yields one record per CDR3 protein. Among hundreds of thousands of distinct CDR3 sequences listed, around 25% were seen once. These data were likewise used in another study, on T cells of mothers and their children.

The specimen sequenced was blood. Source of these receptors: a boy between 10 and 17 years old in good health.

V is TRBV7-9 and J is TRBJ1-6, with 7 bases that match TRBD1. The V and J ends lost 5 bases and 9 bases, in that order; junction bases with no gene match: 7. Germline V CDR1 and CDR2: SEHNR, FQNEAQ (reference sequence). The CDR3 extends over 14 amino acids. The CDR3: CASSRGQASSPLHF. As DNA, the CDR3 is TGTGCCAGCAGCAGAGGACAGGCTAGTTCACCCCTCCACTTT.

This clonotype was seen a few times. The chain has TRBV29-1 and TRBJ1-6; 9 bases fit TRBD1. Germline loops: CDR1 SQVTM, CDR2 ANQGSEA. The CDR3 has 13 amino acids. J was trimmed by 10 bases and V by 6 bases; bases with no gene match: 7. CDR3 loop: CSVATGGESPLHF. As DNA, the CDR3 is TGCAGCGTGGCAACAGGGGGCGAATCACCCCTCCACTTT.

This clonotype was detected only a few times. J is TRBJ2-1 and V is TRBV15, with D maybe TRBD2 (7 bases). V was pared by 8 bases and J by 10 bases, with 15 bases between. The CDR3 spans 12 residues. Germline V CDR1 and CDR2: LNHNV, YYDKDF (reference sequence). Here the CDR3 DNA reads TGTGCCACCTCCCGGGGGGCCGGGGAGCAGTTCTTC. Its translation: CATSRGAGEQFF.

This clonotype has just a few counts. The gene calls are TRBV12-3 or TRBV12-4 and TRBJ2-1, with unresolved D. The CDR3 totals 11 residues. Trimming cost V 7 bases and J 8 bases, with 9 bases left between them. CDR3 residues: CASTLADEQFF. As DNA, the CDR3 is TGTGCCAGCACCCTTGCGGATGAGCAGTTCTTC.

This clonotype was seen only a few times. CDR3 region: CSARSGGSANEKLFF. The CDR3 region has the DNA TGCAGTGCTAGATCTGGAGGCAGCGCTAATGAAAAACTGTTTTTT. The chain links TRBV20-1 to TRBJ1-4, with D uncertain. With 2 bases removed from V and 3 bases from J, the gap between germline ends came to 13 bases. Germline CDR1 is DFQATT and CDR2 is SNEGSKA (reference sequence). The CDR3 consists of 15 residues.

V is TRBV20-1 and J is TRBJ2-2; a weak D match, TRBD1 (6 bases). Germline assignment: CDR1 DFQATT and CDR2 SNEGSKA (reference sequence). The CDR3 is 15 residues long. With 1 base removed from V and 0 bases from J, the gap between germline ends came to 9 bases. CDR3: CSARVGAANTGELFF. The CDR3 DNA sequence: TGCAGTGCTAGAGTGGGGGCCGCGAACACCGGGGAGCTGTTTTTT.

In this sample, this clonotype turned up a few times. The gene calls are TRBV5-1 and TRBJ2-1, with 7 bases matching TRBD1. The CDR3 runs to 14 residues. V shed 3 bases, J shed 5 bases, and the junction held 5 bases outside the gene matches. Germline V lookup: CDR1 SGHRS, CDR2 YFSETQ. The CDR3 loop is CASSSWTGDNEQFF. In DNA form, the CDR3 reads TGCGCCAGCAGCTCTTGGACAGGCGACAATGAGCAGTTCTTC. The variable domain in full, with the rest retrieved from reference TRBV5-1 and TRBJ2-1, is KAGVTQTPRYLIKTRGQQVTLSCSPISGHRSVSWYQQTPGQGLQFLFEYFSETQRNKGNFPGRFSGRQFSNSRSEMNVSTLELGDSALYLCASSSWTGDNEQFFGPGTRLTVL.